This entry concerns a single TCR beta chain. The data derive from a study of identifying expanded T cells in peripheral blood. Here immunoSEQ multiplex PCR was the method, and the copy in TCRdb shows in-frame clones only, minus some. The sample lists around 120,000 clones; about 80% were seen once. The origin of this receptor is a person aged 18 to 75 in good health. The sequenced sample consisted of blood.

In DNA, the CDR3 is TGCGCCAGCAGCTTGGTTACCGCCTACGAGCAGTACTTC. Translation gives CASSLVTAYEQYF. V and J are TRBV5-1 and TRBJ2-7; D gene unclear. The ends were cut back, 0 bases at V and 2 bases at J, with 6 bases in the middle. Germline CDR1 reads SGHRS; CDR2 reads YFSETQ. This CDR3 contains 13 residues. The entire variable domain, with the rest obtained from reference TRBV5-1 and TRBJ2-7, is as follows: KAGVTQTPRYLIKTRGQQVTLSCSPISGHRSVSWYQQTPGQGLQFLFEYFSETQRNKGNFPGRFSGRQFSNSRSEMNVSTLELGDSALYLCASSLVTAYEQYFGPGTRLTVT.